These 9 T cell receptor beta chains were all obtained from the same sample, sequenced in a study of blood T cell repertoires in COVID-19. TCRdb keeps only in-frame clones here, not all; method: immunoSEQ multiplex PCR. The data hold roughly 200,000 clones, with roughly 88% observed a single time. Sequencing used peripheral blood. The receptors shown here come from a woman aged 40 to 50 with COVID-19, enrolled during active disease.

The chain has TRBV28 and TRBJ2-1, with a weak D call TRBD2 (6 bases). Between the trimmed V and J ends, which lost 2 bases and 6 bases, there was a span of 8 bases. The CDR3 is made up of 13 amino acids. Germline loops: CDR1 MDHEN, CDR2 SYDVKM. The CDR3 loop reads CASSLGGANEQFF. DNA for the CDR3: TGTGCCAGCAGTTTAGGCGGGGCCAATGAGCAGTTCTTC.

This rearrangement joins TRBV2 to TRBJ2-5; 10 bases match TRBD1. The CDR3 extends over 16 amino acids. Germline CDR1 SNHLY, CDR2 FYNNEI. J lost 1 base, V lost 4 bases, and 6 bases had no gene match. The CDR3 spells CASSGPRTGGQETQYF. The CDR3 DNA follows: TGTGCCAGCAGTGGTCCCCGGACAGGGGGCCAAGAGACCCAGTACTTC.

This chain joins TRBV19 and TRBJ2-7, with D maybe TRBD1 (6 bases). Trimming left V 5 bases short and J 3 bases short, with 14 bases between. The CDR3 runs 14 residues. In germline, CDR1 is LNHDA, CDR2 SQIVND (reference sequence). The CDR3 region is CASSSDRFIYEQYF. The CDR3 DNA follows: TGTGCCAGTAGTTCCGACAGGTTTATCTACGAGCAGTACTTC.

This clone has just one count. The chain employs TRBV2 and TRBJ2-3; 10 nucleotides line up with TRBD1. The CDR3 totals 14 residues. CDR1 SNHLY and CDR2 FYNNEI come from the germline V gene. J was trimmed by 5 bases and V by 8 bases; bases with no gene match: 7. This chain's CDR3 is CASDDRGREDTQYF. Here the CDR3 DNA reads TGTGCCAGCGATGACAGGGGGCGCGAAGATACGCAGTATTTT.

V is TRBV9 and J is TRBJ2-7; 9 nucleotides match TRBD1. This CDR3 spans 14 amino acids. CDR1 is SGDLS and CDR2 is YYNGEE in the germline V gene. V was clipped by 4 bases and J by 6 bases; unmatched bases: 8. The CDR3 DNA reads TGTGCCAGCAGCCCACGGGACAGGGTGCGCGAGCAGTACTTC. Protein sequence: CASSPRDRVREQYF.

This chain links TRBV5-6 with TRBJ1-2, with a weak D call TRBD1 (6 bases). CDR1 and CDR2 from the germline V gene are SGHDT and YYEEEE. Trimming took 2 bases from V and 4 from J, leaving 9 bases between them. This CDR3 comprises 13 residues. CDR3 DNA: TGTGCCAGCAGCTTCAGGGGCACCTATGGCTACACCTTC. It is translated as CASSFRGTYGYTF. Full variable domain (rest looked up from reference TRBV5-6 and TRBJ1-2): DAGVTQSPTHLIKTRGQQVTLRCSPKSGHDTVSWYQQALGQGPQFIFQYYEEEERQRGNFPDRFSGHQFPNYSSELNVNALLLGDSALYLCASSFRGTYGYTFGSGTRLTVV.

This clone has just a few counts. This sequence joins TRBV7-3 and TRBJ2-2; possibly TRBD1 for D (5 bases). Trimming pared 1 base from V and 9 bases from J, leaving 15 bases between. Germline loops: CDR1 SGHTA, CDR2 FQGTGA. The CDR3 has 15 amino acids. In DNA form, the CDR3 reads TGTGCCAGCAGCTTAAGGGGCACCGCACCCCGGGAGCTGTTTTTT. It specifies CASSLRGTAPRELFF.

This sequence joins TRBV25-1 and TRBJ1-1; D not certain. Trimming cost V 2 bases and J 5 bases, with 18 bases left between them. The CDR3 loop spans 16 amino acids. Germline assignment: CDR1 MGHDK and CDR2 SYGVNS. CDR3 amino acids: CASSELGRVDGTEAFF. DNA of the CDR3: TGTGCCAGCAGTGAACTCGGCCGAGTAGACGGGACTGAAGCTTTCTTT.

CDR3 sequence (DNA): TGTGCCAGCAGCTACCCCTCCCCAGGGGTCTATGGCTACACCTTC. Residues: CASSYPSPGVYGYTF. The chain has TRBV7-2 and TRBJ1-2; weak D call: TRBD1 (6 bases). Trimming took off 4 bases at V and 4 bases at J, with 16 bases between the two ends. This CDR3 has 15 amino acids. The germline V gene has CDR1 SGHTA and CDR2 FQGNSA.